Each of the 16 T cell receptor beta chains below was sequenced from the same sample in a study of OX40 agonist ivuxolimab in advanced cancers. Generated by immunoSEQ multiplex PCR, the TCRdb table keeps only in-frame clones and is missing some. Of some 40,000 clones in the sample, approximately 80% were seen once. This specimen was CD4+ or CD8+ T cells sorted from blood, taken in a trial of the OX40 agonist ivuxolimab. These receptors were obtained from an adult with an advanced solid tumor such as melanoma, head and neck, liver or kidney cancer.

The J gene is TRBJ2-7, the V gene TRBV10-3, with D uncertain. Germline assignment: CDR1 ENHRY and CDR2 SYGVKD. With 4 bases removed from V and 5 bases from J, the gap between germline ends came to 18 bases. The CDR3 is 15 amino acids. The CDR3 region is CAISGTVRVIDEQYF. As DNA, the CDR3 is TGTGCCATCAGTGGCACAGTAAGGGTTATTGACGAGCAGTACTTC.

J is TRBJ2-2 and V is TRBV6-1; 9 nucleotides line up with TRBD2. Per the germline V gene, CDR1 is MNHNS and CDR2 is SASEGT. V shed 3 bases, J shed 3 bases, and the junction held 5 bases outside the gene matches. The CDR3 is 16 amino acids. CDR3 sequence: CASSDLAGPDTGELFF. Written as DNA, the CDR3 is TGTGCCAGCAGTGACCTAGCGGGACCCGACACCGGGGAGCTGTTTTTT.

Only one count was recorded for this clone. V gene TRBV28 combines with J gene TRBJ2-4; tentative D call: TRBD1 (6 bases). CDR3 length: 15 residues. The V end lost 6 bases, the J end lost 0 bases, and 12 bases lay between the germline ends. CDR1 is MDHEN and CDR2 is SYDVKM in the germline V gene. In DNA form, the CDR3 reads TGTGCCAGCAGCGAACAGGGCATAGCCAAAAACATTCAGTACTTC. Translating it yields CASSEQGIAKNIQYF. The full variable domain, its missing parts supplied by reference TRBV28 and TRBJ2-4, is DVKVTQSSRYLVKRTGEKVFLECVQDMDHENMFWYRQDPGLGLRLIYFSYDVKMKEKGDIPEGYSVSREKKERFSLILESASTNQTSMYLCASSEQGIAKNIQYFGAGTRLSVL.

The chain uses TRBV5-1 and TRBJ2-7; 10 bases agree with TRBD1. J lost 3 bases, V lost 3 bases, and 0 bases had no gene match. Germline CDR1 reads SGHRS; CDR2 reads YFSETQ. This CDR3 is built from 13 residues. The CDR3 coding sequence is TGCGCCAGCAGCTGGGACAGGGGCTACGAGCAGTACTTC. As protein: CASSWDRGYEQYF.

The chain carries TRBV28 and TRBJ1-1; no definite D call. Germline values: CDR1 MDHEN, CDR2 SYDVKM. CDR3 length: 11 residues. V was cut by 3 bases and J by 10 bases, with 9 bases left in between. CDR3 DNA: TGTGCCAGCAGTTTCTTGGGGATAGCTTTCTTT. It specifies CASSFLGIAFF.

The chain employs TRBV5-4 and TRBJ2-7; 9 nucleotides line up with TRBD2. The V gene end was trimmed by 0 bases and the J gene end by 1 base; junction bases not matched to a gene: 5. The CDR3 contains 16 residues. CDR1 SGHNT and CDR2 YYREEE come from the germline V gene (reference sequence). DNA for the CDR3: TGTGCCAGCAGCTTGGTAGCGGGAGCAAATTCCTACGAGCAGTACTTC. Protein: CASSLVAGANSYEQYF. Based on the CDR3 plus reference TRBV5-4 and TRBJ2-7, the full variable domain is ETGVTQSPTHLIKTRGQQVTLRCSSQSGHNTVSWYQQALGQGPQFIFQYYREEENGRGNFPPRFSGLQFPNYSSELNVNALELDDSALYLCASSLVAGANSYEQYFGPGTRLTVT.

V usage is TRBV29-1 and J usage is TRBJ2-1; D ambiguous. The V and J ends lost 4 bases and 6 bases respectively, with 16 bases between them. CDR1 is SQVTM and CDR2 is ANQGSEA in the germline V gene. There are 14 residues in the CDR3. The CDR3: CSVAFVDRANEQFF. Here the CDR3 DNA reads TGCAGCGTTGCCTTTGTGGACCGGGCCAATGAGCAGTTCTTC.

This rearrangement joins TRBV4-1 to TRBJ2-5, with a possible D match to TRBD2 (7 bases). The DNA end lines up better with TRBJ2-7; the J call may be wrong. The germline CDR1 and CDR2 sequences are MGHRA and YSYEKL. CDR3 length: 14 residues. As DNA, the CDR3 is TGCGCCAGCAGCCAAGATAGGGGGGGAGGCGAGCAGTACTTC. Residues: CASSQDRGGGEQYF.

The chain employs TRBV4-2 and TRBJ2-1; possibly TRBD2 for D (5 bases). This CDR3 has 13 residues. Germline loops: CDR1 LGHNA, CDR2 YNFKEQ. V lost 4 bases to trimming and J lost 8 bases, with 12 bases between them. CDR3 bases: TGTGCCAGCAGCCCAGCGGCCCGCGATGAGCAGTTCTTC. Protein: CASSPAARDEQFF.

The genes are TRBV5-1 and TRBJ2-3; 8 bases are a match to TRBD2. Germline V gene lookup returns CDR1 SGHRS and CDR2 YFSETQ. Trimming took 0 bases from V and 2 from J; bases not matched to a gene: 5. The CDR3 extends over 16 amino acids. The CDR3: CASSLAIAGFTDTQYF. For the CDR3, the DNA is TGCGCCAGCAGCTTGGCCATAGCGGGATTCACAGATACGCAGTATTTT.

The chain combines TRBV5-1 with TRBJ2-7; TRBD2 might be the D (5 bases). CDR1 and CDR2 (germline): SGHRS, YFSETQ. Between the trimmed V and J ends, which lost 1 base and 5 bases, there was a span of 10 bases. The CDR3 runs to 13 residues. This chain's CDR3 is CASSLTSWHEQYF. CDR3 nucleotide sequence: TGCGCCAGCAGCTTGACTAGTTGGCACGAGCAGTACTTC.

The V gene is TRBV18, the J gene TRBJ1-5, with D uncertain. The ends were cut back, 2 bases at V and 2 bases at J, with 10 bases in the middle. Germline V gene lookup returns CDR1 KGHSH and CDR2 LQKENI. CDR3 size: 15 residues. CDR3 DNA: TGTGCCAGCTCACCAACCCAGACGGGCAATCAGCCCCAGCATTTT. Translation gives CASSPTQTGNQPQHF.

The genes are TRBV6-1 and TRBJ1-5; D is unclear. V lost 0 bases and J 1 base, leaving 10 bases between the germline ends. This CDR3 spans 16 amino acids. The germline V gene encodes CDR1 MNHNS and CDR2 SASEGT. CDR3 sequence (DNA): TGTGCCAGCAGTGAAGCTGAGACCCTAAGCAATCAGCCCCAGCATTTT. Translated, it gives CASSEAETLSNQPQHF.

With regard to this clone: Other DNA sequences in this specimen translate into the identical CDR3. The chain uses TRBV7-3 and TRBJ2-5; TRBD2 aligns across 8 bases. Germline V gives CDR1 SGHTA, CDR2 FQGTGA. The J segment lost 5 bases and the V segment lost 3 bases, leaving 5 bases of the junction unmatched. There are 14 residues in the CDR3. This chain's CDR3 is CASSLSGRGETQYF. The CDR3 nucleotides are TGTGCCAGCAGCTTGAGCGGGAGAGGGGAGACCCAGTACTTC.

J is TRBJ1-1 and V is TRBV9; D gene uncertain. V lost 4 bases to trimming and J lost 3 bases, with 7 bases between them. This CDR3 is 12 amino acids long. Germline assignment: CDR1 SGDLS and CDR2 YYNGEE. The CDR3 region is CASSRGYTEAFF. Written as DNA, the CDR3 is TGTGCCAGCAGCCGAGGGTACACTGAAGCTTTCTTT.

CDR3 bases: TGTGCCAGCAGTGATGGGGGCGCGTATGAAGCTTTCTTT. Encoded protein: CASSDGGAYEAFF. J is TRBJ1-1 and V is TRBV6-1, with D perhaps matching TRBD1 (6 bases). Trimming left V 3 bases short and J 7 bases short, with 12 bases between. The CDR3 runs to 13 residues. Germline V gene sequence: CDR1 MNHNS, CDR2 SASEGT.